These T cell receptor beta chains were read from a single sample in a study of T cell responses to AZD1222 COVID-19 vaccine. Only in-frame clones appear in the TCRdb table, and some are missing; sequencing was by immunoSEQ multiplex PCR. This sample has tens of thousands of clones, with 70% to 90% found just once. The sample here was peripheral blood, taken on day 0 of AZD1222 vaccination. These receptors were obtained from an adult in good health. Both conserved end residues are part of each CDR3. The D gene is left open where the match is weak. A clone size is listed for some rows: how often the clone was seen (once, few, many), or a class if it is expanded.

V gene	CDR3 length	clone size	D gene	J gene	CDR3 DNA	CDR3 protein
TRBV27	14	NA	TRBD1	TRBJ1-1	TGTGCCAGCAGTTGGGGGACAGGGGGCACTGAAGCTTTCTTT	CASSWGTGGTEAFF
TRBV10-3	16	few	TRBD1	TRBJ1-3	TGTGCCATCAGAGACAGACAGGGAATATCCGGAAACACCATATATTTT	CAIRDRQGISGNTIYF
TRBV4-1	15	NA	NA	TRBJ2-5	TGCGCCAGCAGCCAAGTGGGATCGGGGGAAGAGACCCAGTACTTC	CASSQVGSGEETQYF
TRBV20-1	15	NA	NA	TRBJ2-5	TGCAGTGCTAGTATCGGGGCAGCAAACGGGGAGACCCAGTACTTC	CSASIGAANGETQYF
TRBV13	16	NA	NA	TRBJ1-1	TGTGCCAGCAGCTTAGATCCGGGGGATTTGAACACTGAAGCTTTCTTT	CASSLDPGDLNTEAFF
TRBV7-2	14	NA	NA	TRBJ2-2	TGTGCCAGCAGCTTTCTTGCGAACACCGGGGAGCTGTTTTTT	CASSFLANTGELFF
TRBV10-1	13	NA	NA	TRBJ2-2	TGCGCCAGCAGGCCGGCGAACACCGGGGAGCTGTTTTTT	CASRPANTGELFF
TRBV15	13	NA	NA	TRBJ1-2	TGTGCCACCAGCAGAGACTCTAACTATGGCTACACCTTC	CATSRDSNYGYTF
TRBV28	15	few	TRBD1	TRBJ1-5	TGTGCCAGCAGTTTGGAGGGGACAGGGAAACAGCCCCAGCATTTT	CASSLEGTGKQPQHF
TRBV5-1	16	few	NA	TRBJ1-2	TGCGCCAGCAGCTGGGGTGGGGCAGGAAAACACTATGGCTACACCTTC	CASSWGGAGKHYGYTF
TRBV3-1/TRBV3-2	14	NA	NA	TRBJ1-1	TGTGCCAGCAGCCAAGATTTCCAGGGCACTGAAGCTTTCTTT	CASSQDFQGTEAFF
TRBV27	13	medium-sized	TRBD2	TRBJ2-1	TGTGCCAGCCAGACTAGCGGGGTAAATGAGCAGTTCTTC	CASQTSGVNEQFF
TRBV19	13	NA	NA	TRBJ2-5	TGTGCCAGTAGTATAGGAATACAAGAGACCCAGTACTTC	CASSIGIQETQYF
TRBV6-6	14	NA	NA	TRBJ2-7	TGTGCCAGCAGCAAAGGATGGGAAAACTACGAGCAGTACTTC	CASSKGWENYEQYF
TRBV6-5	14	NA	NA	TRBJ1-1	TGTGCCAGCAGGCGACCGGGGCCGAACACTGAAGCTTTCTTT	CASRRPGPNTEAFF
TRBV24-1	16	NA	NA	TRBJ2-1	TGTGCCACCAGTGGCCCTCTCGCGGGGCAGCTCAATGAGCAGTTCTTC	CATSGPLAGQLNEQFF
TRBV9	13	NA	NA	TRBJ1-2	TGTGCCAGCAGGGAAAGGGATAACTATGGCTACACCTTC	CASRERDNYGYTF
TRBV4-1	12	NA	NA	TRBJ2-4	TGCGCCAGCAGGGACCAACTGGACATTCAGTACTTC	CASRDQLDIQYF
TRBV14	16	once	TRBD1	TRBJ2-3	TGTGCCAGCAGCAGCCAAGGGACAGGCGTCACAGATACGCAGTATTTT	CASSSQGTGVTDTQYF
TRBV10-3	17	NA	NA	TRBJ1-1	TGTGCCATCAGTGAGCCGGGGGTTGTGGGTATGAACACTGAAGCTTTCTTT	CAISEPGVVGMNTEAFF
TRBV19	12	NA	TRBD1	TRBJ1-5	TGTGCCTCTCAACAGGGGACGCAGCCCCAGCATTTT	CASQQGTQPQHF
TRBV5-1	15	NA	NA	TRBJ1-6	TGCGCCAGCAGCCGCTCTGGGACCTCCAATTCACCCCTCCACTTT	CASSRSGTSNSPLHF
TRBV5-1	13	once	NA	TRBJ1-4	TGCGCCAGCAGCTTGAGAGAGAATGAAAAACTGTTTTTT	CASSLRENEKLFF
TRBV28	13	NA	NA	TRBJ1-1	TGTGCCGCCTCGGGACATATGAACACTGAAGCTTTCTTT	CAASGHMNTEAFF
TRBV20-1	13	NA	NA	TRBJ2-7	TGCAGTGCTAGTTTCCAGTTCTCCTACGAGCAGTACTTC	CSASFQFSYEQYF
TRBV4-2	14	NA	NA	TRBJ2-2	TGTGCCAGCAGATCAAACCGGGACACCGGGGAGCTGTTTTTT	CASRSNRDTGELFF
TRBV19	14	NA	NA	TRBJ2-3	TGTGCCAGTAGTATAGGGATCAGCACAGATACGCAGTATTTT	CASSIGISTDTQYF
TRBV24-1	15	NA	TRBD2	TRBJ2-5	TGTGCCACCAGTGACTTAGCGGGAGCAAGTGAGACCCAGTACTTC	CATSDLAGASETQYF
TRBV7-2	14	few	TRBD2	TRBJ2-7	TGTGCCAGCAGCGGCACTAGCGGGAGTCGCGAGCAGTACTTC	CASSGTSGSREQYF
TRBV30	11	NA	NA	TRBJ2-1	TGTGCCTGGAGTGTACCCCTGCGGCAGTTCTTC	CAWSVPLRQFF
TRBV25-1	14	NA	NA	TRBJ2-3	TGTGCCAGCAGTTGGGGGGCCCACACAGATACGCAGTATTTT	CASSWGAHTDTQYF
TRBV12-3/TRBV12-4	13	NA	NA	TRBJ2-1	TGTGCCAGCAGTCCAGGGGGGCTTCTCGGGCAGTTCTTC	CASSPGGLLGQFF
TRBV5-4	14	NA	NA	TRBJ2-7	TGTGCCAGCAGCTTCACAGGGATTTCCTACGAGCAGTACTTC	CASSFTGISYEQYF
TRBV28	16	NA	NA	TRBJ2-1	TGTGCCAGCAGTTTATTTTTGGGCCCTGGGTACAATGAGCAGTTCTTC	CASSLFLGPGYNEQFF
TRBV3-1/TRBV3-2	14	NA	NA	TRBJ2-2	TGTGCCAGCAGCCAGGACACTAACACCGGGGAGCTGTTTTTT	CASSQDTNTGELFF
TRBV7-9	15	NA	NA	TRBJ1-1	TGTGCCACAGGGGCGTCACCTACTCTGGGCACTGAAGCTTTCTTT	CATGASPTLGTEAFF
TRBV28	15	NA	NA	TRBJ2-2	TGTGCCAGCAGGCCGCCTGGCGGATCCACCGGGGAGCTGTTTTTT	CASRPPGGSTGELFF
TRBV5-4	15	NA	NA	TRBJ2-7	TGTGCCAGCAGCTTGGTCCGGGGCGGTTCCTACGAGCAGTACTTC	CASSLVRGGSYEQYF
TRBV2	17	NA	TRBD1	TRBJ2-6	TGTGCCAGCGGTGGGGCAGGGGGTTTCTCTGGGGCCAACGTCCTGACTTTC	CASGGAGGFSGANVLTF
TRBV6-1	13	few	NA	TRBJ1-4	TGTGCCAGCAGTGAAGACAGGGACCGGGTACTGTTTTTT	CASSEDRDRVLFF
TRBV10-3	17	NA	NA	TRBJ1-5	TGTGCCATCAGTGATTATAAGACAGCCTATAGCAATCAGCCCCAGCATTTT	CAISDYKTAYSNQPQHF
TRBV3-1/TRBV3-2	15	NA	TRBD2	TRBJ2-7	TGTGCCAGCAGCCAAGAGCTAGCGGGAGGGCACGAGCAGTACTTC	CASSQELAGGHEQYF
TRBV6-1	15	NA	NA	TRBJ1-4	TGTGCCAGCAGTGAAGAGGGGGGCTGGGGTGAAAAACTGTTTTTT	CASSEEGGWGEKLFF
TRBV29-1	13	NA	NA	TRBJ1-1	TGCAGCTCCGGCGGGGAGGTAGGGACTGAAGCTTTCTTT	CSSGGEVGTEAFF
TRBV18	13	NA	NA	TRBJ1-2	TGTGCCAGCTCACCAAGCGCAGAATATGGCTACACCTTC	CASSPSAEYGYTF
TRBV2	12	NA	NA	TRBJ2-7	TGTGCCAGCACTGTAGCGGACCTCGAGCAGTACTTC	CASTVADLEQYF
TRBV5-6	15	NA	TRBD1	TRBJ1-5	TGTGCCAGCAGCCCGGGACAGGGGGTTTGGCAGCCCCAGCATTTT	CASSPGQGVWQPQHF
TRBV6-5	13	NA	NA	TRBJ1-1	TGTGCCAGCAGTCAACAGGAGAACACTGAAGCTTTCTTT	CASSQQENTEAFF
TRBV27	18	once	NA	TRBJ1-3	TGTGCCAGCAGTTTATCGAGCCCGCGGGGGCGGCCTGGAAACACCATATATTTT	CASSLSSPRGRPGNTIYF
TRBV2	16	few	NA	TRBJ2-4	TGTGCCAGCAGCGAGGACAGTCGACTAGCCAAAAACATTCAGTACTTC	CASSEDSRLAKNIQYF
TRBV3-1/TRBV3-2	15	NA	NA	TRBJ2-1	TGTGCCAGCAGCCAGAGGCTAGGAAGACCCAATGAGCAGTTCTTC	CASSQRLGRPNEQFF
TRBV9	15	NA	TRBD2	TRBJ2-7	TGTGCCAGCAGCGTAGGGGGGACTAGCGTCTACGAGCAGTACTTC	CASSVGGTSVYEQYF
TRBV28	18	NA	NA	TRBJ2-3	TGTGCCAGCAGTCAGAGCCCTTTATGGGGTGCTGGGACAGATACGCAGTATTTT	CASSQSPLWGAGTDTQYF